The T cell receptor beta chain under discussion was sequenced for a study of blood T cells in healthy people across ages. CDR1 and CDR2 from the germline V gene are SGHVS and FQNEAQ. This CDR3 spans 16 amino acids. V lost 0 bases and J 0 bases, leaving 8 bases between the germline ends. Next came a second PCR, run for roughly 6 to 11 cycles, which used a sample-barcoded 5' primer along with a J-beta primer mix. TCRdb redid the calling of the 5' RACE reads with MiXCR, one entry per CDR3 protein. The table has 600,000 to 1,000,000 distinct CDR3 sequences, around a quarter seen once. Each of the donors had roughly 10 milliliters of peripheral blood drawn into EDTA-treated Vacutainer tubes. These sequences were also reported in another study, on T cells of mothers and their children. That publication notes: Related mother-child pairs showed slightly, non-significantly higher overlap than unrelated pairs.

What was sequenced was blood. This TCR was sampled from a boy aged 5-17 years in good health. This chain links TRBV7-8 with TRBJ1-4, with D hard to call. CDR3 sequence: CASSLAWGATNEKLFF. In nucleotides, the CDR3 is TGTGCCAGCAGCTTAGCTTGGGGAGCAACTAATGAAAAACTGTTTTTT. Together with reference TRBV7-8 and TRBJ1-4, the CDR3 gives the full variable domain: GAGVSQSPRYKVAKRGQDVALRCDPISGHVSLFWYQQALGQGPEFLTYFQNEAQLDKSGLPSDRFFAERPEGSVSTLKIQRTQQEDSAVYLCASSLAWGATNEKLFFGSGTQLSVL.